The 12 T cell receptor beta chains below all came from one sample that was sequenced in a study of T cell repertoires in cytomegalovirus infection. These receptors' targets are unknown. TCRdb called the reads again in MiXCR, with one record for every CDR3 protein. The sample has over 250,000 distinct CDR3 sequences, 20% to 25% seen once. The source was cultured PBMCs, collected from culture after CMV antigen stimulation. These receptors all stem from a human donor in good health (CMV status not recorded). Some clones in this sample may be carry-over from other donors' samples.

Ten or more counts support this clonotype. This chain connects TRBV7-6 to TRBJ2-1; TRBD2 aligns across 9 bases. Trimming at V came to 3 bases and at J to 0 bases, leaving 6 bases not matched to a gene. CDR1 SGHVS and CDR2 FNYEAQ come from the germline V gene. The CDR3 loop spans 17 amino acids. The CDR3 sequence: CASSLRPSGVSYNEQFF. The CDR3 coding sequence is TGTGCCAGCAGCTTGAGACCTAGCGGGGTCTCCTACAATGAGCAGTTCTTC.

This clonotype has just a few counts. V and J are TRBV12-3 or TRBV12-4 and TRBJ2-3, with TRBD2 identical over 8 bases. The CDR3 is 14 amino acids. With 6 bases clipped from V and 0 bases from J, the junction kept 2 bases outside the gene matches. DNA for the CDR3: TGTGCCAGCAGAAAGCGGGAGAGCACAGATACGCAGTATTTT. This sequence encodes CASRKRESTDTQYF.

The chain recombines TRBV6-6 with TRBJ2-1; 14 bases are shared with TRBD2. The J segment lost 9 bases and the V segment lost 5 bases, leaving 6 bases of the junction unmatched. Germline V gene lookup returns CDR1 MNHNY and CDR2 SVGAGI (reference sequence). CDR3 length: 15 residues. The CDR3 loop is CASSIGTSGRGEQFF. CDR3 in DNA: TGTGCCAGCAGTATAGGGACTAGCGGGAGAGGTGAGCAGTTCTTC.

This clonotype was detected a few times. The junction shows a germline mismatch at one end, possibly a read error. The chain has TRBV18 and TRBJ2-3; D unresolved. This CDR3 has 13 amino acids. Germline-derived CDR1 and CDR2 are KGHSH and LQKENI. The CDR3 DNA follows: TGTGCCAGCTCATCACCGGCAACAGATACGCAGTATTTT. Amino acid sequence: CASSSPATDTQYF.

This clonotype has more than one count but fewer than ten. The CDR3 region has the DNA TGTGCCAGCAAAGACACTAGATCCTACAATGAGCAGTTCTTC. Its protein product is CASKDTRSYNEQFF. The V and J genes are TRBV27 and TRBJ2-1, with D possibly being TRBD2 (5 bases). The CDR3 is made up of 14 amino acids. CDR1 is MNHEY, CDR2 SMNVEV, per germline (reference sequence). Trimming took 7 bases from V and 1 from J, leaving 11 bases between them.

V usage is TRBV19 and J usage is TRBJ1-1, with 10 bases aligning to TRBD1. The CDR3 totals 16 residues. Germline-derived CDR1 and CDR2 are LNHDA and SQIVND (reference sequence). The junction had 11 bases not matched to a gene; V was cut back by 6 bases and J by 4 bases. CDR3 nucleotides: TGTGCCAGTAGGAACGGACAGGGGGGGGGGATCACTGAAGCTTTCTTT. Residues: CASRNGQGGGITEAFF.

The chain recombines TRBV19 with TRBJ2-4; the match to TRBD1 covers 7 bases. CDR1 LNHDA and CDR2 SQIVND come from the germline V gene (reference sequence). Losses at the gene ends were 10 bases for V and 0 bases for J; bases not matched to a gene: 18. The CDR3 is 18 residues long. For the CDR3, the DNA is TGTGCCACCCCCCCGGGACAGAGCGGATTCCTAGCCAAAAACATTCAGTACTTC. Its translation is CATPPGQSGFLAKNIQYF.

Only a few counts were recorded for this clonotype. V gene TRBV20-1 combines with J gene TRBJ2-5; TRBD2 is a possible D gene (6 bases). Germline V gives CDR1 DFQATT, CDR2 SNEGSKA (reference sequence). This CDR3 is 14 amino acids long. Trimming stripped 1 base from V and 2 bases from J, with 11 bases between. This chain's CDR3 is CSARVPGLQETQYF. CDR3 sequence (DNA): TGCAGTGCTAGAGTCCCGGGACTTCAAGAGACCCAGTACTTC.

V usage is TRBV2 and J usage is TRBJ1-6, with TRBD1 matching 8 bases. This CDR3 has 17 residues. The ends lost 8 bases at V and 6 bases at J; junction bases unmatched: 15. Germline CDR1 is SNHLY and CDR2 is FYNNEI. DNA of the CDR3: TGTGCCAGCCAGGACAGGGTAGAGTCATTGGGTAATTCACCCCTCCACTTT. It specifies CASQDRVESLGNSPLHF.

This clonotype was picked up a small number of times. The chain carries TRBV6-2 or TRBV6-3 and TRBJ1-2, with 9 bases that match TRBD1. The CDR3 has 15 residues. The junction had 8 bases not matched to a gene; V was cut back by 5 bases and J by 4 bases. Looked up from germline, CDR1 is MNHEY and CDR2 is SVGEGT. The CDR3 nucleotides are TGTGCCAGCAGTCTACGGACAGGGGCTAGCTATGGCTACACCTTC. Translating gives CASSLRTGASYGYTF.

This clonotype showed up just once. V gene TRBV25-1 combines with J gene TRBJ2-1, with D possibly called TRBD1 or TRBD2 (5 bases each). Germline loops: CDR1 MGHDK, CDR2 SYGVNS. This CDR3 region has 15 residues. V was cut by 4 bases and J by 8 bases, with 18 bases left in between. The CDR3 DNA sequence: TGTGCCAGCAGTGCCTCCGGGACCTTGGGGTATGAGCAGTTCTTC. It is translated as CASSASGTLGYEQFF.

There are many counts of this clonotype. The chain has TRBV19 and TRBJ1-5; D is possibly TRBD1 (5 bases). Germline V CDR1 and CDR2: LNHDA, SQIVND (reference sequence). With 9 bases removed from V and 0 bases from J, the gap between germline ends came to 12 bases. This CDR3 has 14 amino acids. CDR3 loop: CASSQGYSNQPQHF. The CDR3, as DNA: TGTGCCAGCAGCCAGGGTTATAGCAATCAGCCCCAGCATTTT.